The source of this TCR beta chain is a study of blood T cell repertoires in COVID-19. In germline, CDR1 is SNHLY, CDR2 FYNNEI. V was clipped by 6 bases and J by 9 bases; unmatched bases: 10. The CDR3 has 13 residues. Authors' data handling: Nucleated cell counts were estimated from reference gene primer amplification. Sequencing was performed with immunoSEQ multiplex PCR; in TCRdb, only in-frame clones are kept and a portion is missing. The V and J calls and clone size were taken over from that table, and D and trimming were inferred from the DNA. The data show roughly 120,000 clones, just under 85% seen once.

This sequence originates from a man in his 70s with active or convalescent COVID-19. Source material: peripheral blood. The chain has TRBV2 and TRBJ1-1; 7 nucleotides line up with TRBD1. The CDR3 coding sequence is TGTGCCAGCAGCCAATCACAGGGGAAGCAAGCTTTCTTT. Protein product: CASSQSQGKQAFF.